Shown below are 21 T cell receptor beta chains from a single sample sequenced in a study of blood T cell repertoires in COVID-19. Using immunoSEQ multiplex PCR, the repertoire was profiled, and TCRdb retains in-frame clones only, with some absent. The sample consists of tens of thousands of clones, 89% of them appearing once. The sequenced material came from peripheral blood. The receptor source for this set is a man aged 45-65 years with acute or convalescent COVID-19.

V is TRBV18 and J is TRBJ1-5, with a tentative D call TRBD1 (5 bases). CDR1 and CDR2 from the germline V gene are KGHSH and LQKENI. V was shortened by 4 bases and J by 0 bases, with 13 bases between the two germline ends. The CDR3 runs to 16 residues. In DNA form, the CDR3 reads TGTGCCAGCTCACACGAACGAGACAGTAGCAATCAGCCCCAGCATTTT. It is translated as CASSHERDSSNQPQHF.

The rearrangement uses TRBV2 and TRBJ2-3; TRBD2 matches at 12 bases. Germline V gene data show CDR1 as SNHLY and CDR2 as FYNNEI. The J segment lost 3 bases and the V segment lost 6 bases, leaving 10 bases of the junction unmatched. The CDR3 totals 17 residues. CDR3 amino acids: CASSRWTSGKVTDTQYF. The DNA of the CDR3 is TGTGCCAGCAGCCGCTGGACTAGCGGGAAGGTGACAGATACGCAGTATTTT.

This clone showed up just once. The rearrangement links TRBV19 to TRBJ2-5; 8 bases are shared with TRBD1. The CDR3 has 14 amino acids. Trimming cost V 5 bases and J 4 bases; bases outside gene matches: 6. The V gene's germline CDR1 is LNHDA and CDR2 SQIVND (reference sequence). As DNA, the CDR3 is TGTGCCAGTAGTCAACAGGGGGTTGGAGAGACCCAGTACTTC. It encodes CASSQQGVGETQYF.

The sample holds one count of this clone. The sample carries other DNA sequences with the same CDR3. The chain recombines TRBV19 with TRBJ2-5, with TRBD2 matching 14 bases. In germline, CDR1 is LNHDA, CDR2 SQIVND (reference sequence). The V gene end was trimmed by 4 bases and the J gene end by 3 bases; junction bases not matched to a gene: 4. There are 16 residues in the CDR3. CDR3 protein: CASSSPGLAGEETQYF. CDR3 DNA sequence: TGTGCCAGTAGTAGCCCGGGACTAGCGGGGGAAGAGACCCAGTACTTC. The full variable domain, completed using reference TRBV19 and TRBJ2-5, is DGGITQSPKYLFRKEGQNVTLSCEQNLNHDAMYWYRQDPGQGLRLIYYSQIVNDFQKGDIAEGYSVSREKKESFPLTVTSAQKNPTAFYLCASSSPGLAGEETQYFGPGTRLLVL.

Notes on this clone: This sample also contains other DNA sequences that code for the same CDR3. The rearrangement uses TRBV5-5 and TRBJ1-3; 8 positions agree with TRBD1. Germline trimming cut 0 bases from V and 4 bases from J; bases unmatched to any gene: 3. This CDR3 region has 15 residues. The germline V gene has CDR1 SGHKS and CDR2 YYEKEE (reference sequence). CDR3: CASSLEGTGGNTIYF. CDR3 sequence (DNA): TGTGCCAGCAGCTTGGAAGGGACAGGCGGAAACACCATATATTTT.

The CDR3: CATKTGSSLRDTQYF. CDR3 bases: TGCGCCACTAAAACAGGGTCAAGTTTAAGGGATACGCAGTATTTT. The gene calls are TRBV5-1 and TRBJ2-3, with a tentative D call TRBD1 (6 bases). Germline V gene lookup returns CDR1 SGHRS and CDR2 YFSETQ. The ends were cut back, 9 bases at V and 6 bases at J, with 23 bases in the middle. The CDR3 has 15 amino acids.

The chain has TRBV5-4 and TRBJ2-1; TRBD1 aligns across 7 bases. The CDR3 is 13 residues long. Trimming at V came to 7 bases and at J to 4 bases, leaving 5 bases not matched to a gene. CDR1 and CDR2 from the germline V gene are SGHNT and YYREEE (reference sequence). As DNA, the CDR3 is TGTGCCAGCGGTCTACAGGGGTACAATGAGCAGTTCTTC. Its protein product is CASGLQGYNEQFF.

This sequence joins TRBV5-1 and TRBJ2-7, with 7 bases aligning to TRBD2. Germline V CDR1 and CDR2: SGHRS, YFSETQ. With V trimmed by 7 bases and J by 3 bases, 1 base remained unmatched. This CDR3 is 11 amino acids long. CDR3 protein: CASGEGYEQYF. In DNA, the CDR3 is TGCGCCAGCGGGGAGGGCTACGAGCAGTACTTC.

The V and J genes are TRBV4-1 and TRBJ1-2, with D possibly TRBD1 on 5 matching bases. The germline V and J ends were trimmed by 4 bases and 4 bases, with 19 bases remaining between them. This CDR3 comprises 16 residues. From germline, CDR1 is MGHRA and CDR2 YSYEKL. Here the CDR3 reads CASSRGADAAFYGYTF. In DNA, the CDR3 is TGCGCCAGCAGCCGCGGGGCGGACGCTGCTTTCTATGGCTACACCTTC.

This chain connects TRBV5-6 to TRBJ1-1; D may be TRBD1 (6 bases). V lost 5 bases and J lost 6, with 14 bases in between. The CDR3 extends over 13 amino acids. CDR1 is SGHDT and CDR2 is YYEEEE in the germline V gene. The CDR3: CASSWITGSEAFF. In DNA, the CDR3 is TGTGCCAGCAGTTGGATAACAGGGTCTGAAGCTTTCTTT.

The chain links TRBV20-1 to TRBJ2-1; 7 bases are shared with TRBD1. Per germline, CDR1 DFQATT and CDR2 SNEGSKA (reference sequence). The V segment lost 6 bases and the J segment 15 bases; nucleotides outside the gene matches: 11. This CDR3 is built from 11 residues. The CDR3 DNA follows: TGCAGTGCAGCTGACAGGGTGAAGTCGTTCTTC. It is translated as CSAADRVKSFF.

This clone was seen a handful of times. V usage is TRBV3-1 (or the pseudogene TRBV3-2) and J usage is TRBJ1-3, with 7 bases identical to TRBD1. This CDR3 is 17 amino acids long. Trimming removed 1 base from V and 1 base from J; junction bases left unmatched: 7. Per the germline V gene, CDR1 is LGHDT and CDR2 is YNNKEL (reference sequence). CDR3 region: CASSQARGGESGNTIYF. The CDR3 nucleotides are TGTGCCAGCAGCCAAGCACGAGGGGGCGAATCTGGAAACACCATATATTTT.

The V call is TRBV29-1, the J call TRBJ2-7, with 9 bases lining up with TRBD1. The J segment lost 5 bases and the V segment lost 8 bases, leaving 16 bases of the junction unmatched. From germline, CDR1 is SQVTM and CDR2 ANQGSEA. The CDR3 spans 15 residues. CDR3 loop: CSIRGGDRVFHEQYF. In DNA form, the CDR3 reads TGCAGCATCCGAGGTGGGGACAGGGTATTCCACGAGCAGTACTTC.

V gene TRBV24-1 combines with J gene TRBJ2-2; TRBD1 is a possible D gene (5 bases). The CDR3 contains 14 residues. Trimming took 7 bases from V and 5 from J, leaving 13 bases between them. Per the germline V gene, CDR1 is KGHDR and CDR2 is SFDVKD. DNA for the CDR3: TGTGCCACCAGAGAGCCAGGGAAAACCGGGGAGCTGTTTTTT. Its protein product is CATREPGKTGELFF.

The chain carries TRBV18 and TRBJ2-2; D not resolved. Germline lookup yields CDR1 KGHSH and CDR2 LQKENI. V dropped 1 base and J dropped 7 bases, with 13 bases sitting between them. The CDR3 is 15 amino acids. CDR3 amino acids: CASSPQETRIGELFF. In nucleotides, the CDR3 is TGTGCCAGCTCACCACAAGAAACACGCATCGGGGAGCTGTTTTTT. The variable domain in full, with the rest retrieved from reference TRBV18 and TRBJ2-2, is NAGVMQNPRHLVRRRGQEARLRCSPMKGHSHVYWYRQLPEEGLKFMVYLQKENIIDESGMPKERFSAEFPKEGPSILRIQQVVRGDSAAYFCASSPQETRIGELFFGEGSRLTVL.

The chain couples TRBV6-5 to TRBJ2-5; D is unresolved. Per the germline V gene, CDR1 is MNHEY and CDR2 is SVGAGI. The CDR3 runs to 14 residues. V was cut by 6 bases and J by 1 base, with 12 bases left in between. The CDR3 loop is CASSVTTSQETQYF. The DNA for the CDR3 is TGTGCCAGCAGCGTTACTACATCCCAAGAGACCCAGTACTTC.

Turning to this clone: The junction departs from the called germline gene at one end, perhaps through a read error. The chain links TRBV11-3 to TRBJ2-2; TRBD2 agrees at 9 bases. Germline CDR1 and CDR2: SGHNT and YENEEA. The CDR3 spans 15 residues. The CDR3 DNA sequence: TGTGCCAGCAGCTTAAGGACCAAACAGCGGGGGGCGCTGTTTTTT. Its translation: CASSLRTKQRGALFF.

This chain uses TRBV5-1 with TRBJ2-1, with 12 bases matching TRBD2. The CDR3 loop spans 17 amino acids. Germline V gene lookup returns CDR1 SGHRS and CDR2 YFSETQ. With 3 bases clipped from V and 6 bases from J, the junction kept 10 bases outside the gene matches. CDR3 sequence reads: CASSWWSGTSGPNEQFF. CDR3 sequence (DNA): TGCGCCAGCAGCTGGTGGTCCGGGACTAGCGGGCCCAATGAGCAGTTCTTC. The complete variable domain, with remaining parts taken from reference TRBV5-1 and TRBJ2-1, reads KAGVTQTPRYLIKTRGQQVTLSCSPISGHRSVSWYQQTPGQGLQFLFEYFSETQRNKGNFPGRFSGRQFSNSRSEMNVSTLELGDSALYLCASSWWSGTSGPNEQFFGPGTRLTVL.

This rearrangement joins TRBV2 to TRBJ1-6; TRBD1 matches at 9 bases. Germline CDR1 SNHLY, CDR2 FYNNEI. The CDR3 extends over 14 amino acids. After removal of 5 bases from V and 10 bases from J, the junction contained 6 bases not matched to a gene. CDR3 nucleotides: TGTGCCAGCAGTAATACAGGGGGCCGGTCACCCCTCCACTTT. This translates into CASSNTGGRSPLHF.

This chain connects TRBV4-1 to TRBJ2-7; 7 positions match TRBD1. Germline V CDR1 and CDR2: MGHRA, YSYEKL. Germline trimming cut 4 bases from V and 4 bases from J; bases unmatched to any gene: 10. The CDR3 loop spans 15 amino acids. CDR3 sequence: CASSLLKDRSYEQYF. The CDR3, as DNA: TGCGCCAGCAGCCTCCTGAAGGACAGGTCGTACGAGCAGTACTTC.

This sequence joins TRBV7-9 and TRBJ2-3; 13 bases match TRBD2. Trimming cost V 4 bases and J 6 bases; bases outside gene matches: 10. CDR1 and CDR2 from the germline V gene are SEHNR and FQNEAQ (reference sequence). The CDR3 is 17 amino acids. DNA for the CDR3: TGTGCCAGCAGCTCCCCGGGACTAGCGGGACCTAAGGATACGCAGTATTTT. Residues: CASSSPGLAGPKDTQYF.